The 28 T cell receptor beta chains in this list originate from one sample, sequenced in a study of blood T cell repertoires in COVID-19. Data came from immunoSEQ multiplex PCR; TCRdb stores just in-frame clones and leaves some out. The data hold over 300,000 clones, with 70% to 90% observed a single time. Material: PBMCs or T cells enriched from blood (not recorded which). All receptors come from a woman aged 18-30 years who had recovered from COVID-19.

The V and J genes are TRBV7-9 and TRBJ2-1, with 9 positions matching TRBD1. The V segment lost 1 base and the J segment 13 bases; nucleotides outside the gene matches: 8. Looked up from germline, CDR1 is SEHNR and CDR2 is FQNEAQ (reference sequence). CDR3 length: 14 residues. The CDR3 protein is CASSLGGQGGGQFF. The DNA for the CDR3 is TGTGCCAGCAGCTTAGGGGGACAGGGAGGTGGTCAGTTCTTC.

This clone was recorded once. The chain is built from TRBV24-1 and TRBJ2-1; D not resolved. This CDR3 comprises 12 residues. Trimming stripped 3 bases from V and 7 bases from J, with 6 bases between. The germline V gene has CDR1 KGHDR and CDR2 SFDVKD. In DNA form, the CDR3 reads TGTGCCACCAGTGATGGAGAAAATGAGCAGTTCTTC. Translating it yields CATSDGENEQFF.

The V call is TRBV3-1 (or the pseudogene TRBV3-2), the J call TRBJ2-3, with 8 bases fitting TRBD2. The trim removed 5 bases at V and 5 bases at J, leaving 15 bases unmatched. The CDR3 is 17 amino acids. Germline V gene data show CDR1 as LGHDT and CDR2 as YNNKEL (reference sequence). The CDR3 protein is CASSSQGRGAEVDTQYF. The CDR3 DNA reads TGTGCCAGCAGCTCTCAGGGGCGGGGGGCCGAGGTAGATACGCAGTATTTT.

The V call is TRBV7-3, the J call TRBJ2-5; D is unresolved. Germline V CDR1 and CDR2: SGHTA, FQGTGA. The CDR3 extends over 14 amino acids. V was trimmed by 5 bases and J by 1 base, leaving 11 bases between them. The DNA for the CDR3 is TGTGCCAGCAGCCCCGTCGGCGGCCAAGAGACCCAGTACTTC. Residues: CASSPVGGQETQYF.

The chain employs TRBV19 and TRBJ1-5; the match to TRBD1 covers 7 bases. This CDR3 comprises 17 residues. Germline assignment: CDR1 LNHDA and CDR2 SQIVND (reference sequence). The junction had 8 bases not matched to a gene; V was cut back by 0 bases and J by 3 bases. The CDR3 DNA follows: TGTGCCAGTAGTATAGAAGGGACAGCTATTGCCAATCAGCCCCAGCATTTT. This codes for CASSIEGTAIANQPQHF.

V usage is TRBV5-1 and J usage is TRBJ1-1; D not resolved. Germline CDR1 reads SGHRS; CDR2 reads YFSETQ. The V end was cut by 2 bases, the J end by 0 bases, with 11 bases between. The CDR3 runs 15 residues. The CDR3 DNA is TGCGCCAGCAGCTTAAACGGCAGGTTGAACACTGAAGCTTTCTTT. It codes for CASSLNGRLNTEAFF.

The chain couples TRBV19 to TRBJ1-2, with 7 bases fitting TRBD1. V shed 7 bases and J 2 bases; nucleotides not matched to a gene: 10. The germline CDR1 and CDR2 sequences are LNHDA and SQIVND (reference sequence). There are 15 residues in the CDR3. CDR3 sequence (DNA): TGTGCCAGTAATCGTCCCGGGACAGACAACTATGGCTACACCTTC. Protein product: CASNRPGTDNYGYTF.

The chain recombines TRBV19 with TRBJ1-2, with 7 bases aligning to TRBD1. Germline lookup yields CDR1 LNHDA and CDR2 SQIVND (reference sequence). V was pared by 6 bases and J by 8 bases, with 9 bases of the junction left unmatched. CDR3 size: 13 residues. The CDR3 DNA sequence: TGTGCCAGTAGCCCGACAGGGAGAGGGGGCTACACCTTC. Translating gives CASSPTGRGGYTF.

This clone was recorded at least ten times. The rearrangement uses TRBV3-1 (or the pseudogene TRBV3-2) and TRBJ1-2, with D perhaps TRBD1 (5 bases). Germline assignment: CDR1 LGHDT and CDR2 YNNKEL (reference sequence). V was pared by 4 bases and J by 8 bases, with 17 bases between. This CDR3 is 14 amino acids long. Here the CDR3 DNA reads TGTGCCAGCAGCCCAGACACCGGGACTCGGGGCTACACCTTC. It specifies CASSPDTGTRGYTF.

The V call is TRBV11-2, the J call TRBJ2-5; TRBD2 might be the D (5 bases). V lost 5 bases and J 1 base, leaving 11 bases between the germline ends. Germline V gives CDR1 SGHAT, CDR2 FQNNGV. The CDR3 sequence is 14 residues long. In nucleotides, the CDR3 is TGTGCCAGCAGCGGTGGAGGTTTCCAAGAGACCCAGTACTTC. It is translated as CASSGGGFQETQYF.

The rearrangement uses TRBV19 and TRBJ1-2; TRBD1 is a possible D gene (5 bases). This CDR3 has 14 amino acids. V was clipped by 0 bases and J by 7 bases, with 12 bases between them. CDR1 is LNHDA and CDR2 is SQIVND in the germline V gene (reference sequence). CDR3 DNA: TGTGCCAGTAGTATAGAAAGGACACCGGGTGGCTACACCTTC. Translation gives CASSIERTPGGYTF.

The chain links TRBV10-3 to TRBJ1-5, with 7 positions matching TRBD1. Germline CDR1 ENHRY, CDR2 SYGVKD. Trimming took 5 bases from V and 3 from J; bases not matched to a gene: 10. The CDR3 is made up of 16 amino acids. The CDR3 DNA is TGTGCCATCAGTTCCGCCGGGACAGTTAACAATCAGCCCCAGCATTTT. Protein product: CAISSAGTVNNQPQHF.

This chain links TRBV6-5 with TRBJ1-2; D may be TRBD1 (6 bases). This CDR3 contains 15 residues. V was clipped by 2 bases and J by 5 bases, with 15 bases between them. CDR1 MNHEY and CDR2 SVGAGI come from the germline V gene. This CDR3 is CASSYLPQGSYGYTF. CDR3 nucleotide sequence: TGTGCCAGCAGTTACCTACCACAGGGCTCATATGGCTACACCTTC.

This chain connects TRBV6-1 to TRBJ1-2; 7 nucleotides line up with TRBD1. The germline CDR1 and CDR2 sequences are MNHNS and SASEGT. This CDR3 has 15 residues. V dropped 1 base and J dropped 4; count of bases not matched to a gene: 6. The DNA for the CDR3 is TGTGCCAGCAGTGAAGGGCCAAACAGGGGCTATGGCTACACCTTC. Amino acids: CASSEGPNRGYGYTF.

The CDR3 coding sequence is TGTGCCAGCAGCTTAAGCCCTAAAGATGGCTACACCTTC. Translation gives CASSLSPKDGYTF. This sequence joins TRBV7-3 and TRBJ1-2; no reliable D call. This CDR3 has 13 residues. Per the germline V gene, CDR1 is SGHTA and CDR2 is FQGTGA. The germline V and J ends were trimmed by 1 base and 6 bases, with 9 bases remaining between them. The full variable domain, with the rest looked up from reference TRBV7-3 and TRBJ1-2, is GAGVSQTPSNKVTEKGKYVELRCDPISGHTALYWYRQSLGQGPEFLIYFQGTGAADDSGLPNDRFFAVRPEGSVSTLKIQRTERGDSAVYLCASSLSPKDGYTFGSGTRLTVV.

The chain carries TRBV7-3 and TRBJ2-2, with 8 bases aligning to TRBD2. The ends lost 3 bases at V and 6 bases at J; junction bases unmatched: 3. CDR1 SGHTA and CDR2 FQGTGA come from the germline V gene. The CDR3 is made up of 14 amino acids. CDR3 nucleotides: TGTGCCAGCAGCTTTACTAGCGGAGCCGGGGAGCTGTTTTTT. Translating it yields CASSFTSGAGELFF.

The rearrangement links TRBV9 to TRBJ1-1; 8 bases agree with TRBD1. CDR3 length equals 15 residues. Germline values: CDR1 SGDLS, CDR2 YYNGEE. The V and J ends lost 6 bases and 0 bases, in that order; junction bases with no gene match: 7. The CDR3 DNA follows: TGTGCCAGCACGCTCAGGGGGCATGTGAACACTGAAGCTTTCTTT. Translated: CASTLRGHVNTEAFF.

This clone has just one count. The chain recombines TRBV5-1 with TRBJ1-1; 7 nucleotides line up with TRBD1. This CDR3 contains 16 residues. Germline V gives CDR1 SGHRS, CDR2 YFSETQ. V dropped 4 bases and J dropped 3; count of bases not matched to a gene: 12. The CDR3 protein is CASSPWAGGMDTEAFF. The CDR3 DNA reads TGCGCCAGCAGCCCCTGGGCAGGGGGTATGGACACTGAAGCTTTCTTT.

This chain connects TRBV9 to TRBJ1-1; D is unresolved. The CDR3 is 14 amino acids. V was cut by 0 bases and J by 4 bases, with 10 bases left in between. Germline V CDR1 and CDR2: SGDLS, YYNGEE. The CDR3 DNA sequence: TGTGCCAGCAGCGTAGAGGGCGGGTTCACTGAAGCTTTCTTT. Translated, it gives CASSVEGGFTEAFF.

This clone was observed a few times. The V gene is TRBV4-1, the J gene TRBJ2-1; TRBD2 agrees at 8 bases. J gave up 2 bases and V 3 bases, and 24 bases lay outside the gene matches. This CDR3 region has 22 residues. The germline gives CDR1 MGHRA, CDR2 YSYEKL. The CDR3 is CASSHPVRRPAGVLNTYNEQFF. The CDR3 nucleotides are TGCGCCAGCAGCCATCCTGTACGAAGACCAGCGGGAGTTTTAAATACCTACAATGAGCAGTTCTTC.

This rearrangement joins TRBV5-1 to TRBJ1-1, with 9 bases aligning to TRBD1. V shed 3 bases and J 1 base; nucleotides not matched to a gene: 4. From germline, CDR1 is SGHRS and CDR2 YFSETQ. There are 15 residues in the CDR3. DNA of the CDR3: TGCGCCAGCAGCTCGGGGGGACAGGGGAACACTGAAGCTTTCTTT. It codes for CASSSGGQGNTEAFF.

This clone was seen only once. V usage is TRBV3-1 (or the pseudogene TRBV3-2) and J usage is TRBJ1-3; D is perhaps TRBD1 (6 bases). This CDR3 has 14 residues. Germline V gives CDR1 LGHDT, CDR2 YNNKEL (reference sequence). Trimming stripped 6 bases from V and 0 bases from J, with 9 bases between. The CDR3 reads CASSRTASGNTIYF. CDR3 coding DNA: TGTGCCAGCAGTAGGACAGCCTCTGGAAACACCATATATTTT.

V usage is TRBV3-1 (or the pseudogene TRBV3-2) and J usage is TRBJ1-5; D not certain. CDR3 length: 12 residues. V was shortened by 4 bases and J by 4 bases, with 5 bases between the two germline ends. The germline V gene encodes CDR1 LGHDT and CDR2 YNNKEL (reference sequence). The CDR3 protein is CASSLRNQPQHF. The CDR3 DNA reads TGTGCCAGCAGCCTCAGGAATCAGCCCCAGCATTTT.

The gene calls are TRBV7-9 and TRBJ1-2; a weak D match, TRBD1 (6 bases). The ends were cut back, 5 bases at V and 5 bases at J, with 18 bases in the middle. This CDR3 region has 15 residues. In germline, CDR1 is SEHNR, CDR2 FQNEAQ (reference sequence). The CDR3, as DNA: TGTGCCAGCAGCCCTCAACCCGGGACATCTTATGGCTACACCTTC. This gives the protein CASSPQPGTSYGYTF.

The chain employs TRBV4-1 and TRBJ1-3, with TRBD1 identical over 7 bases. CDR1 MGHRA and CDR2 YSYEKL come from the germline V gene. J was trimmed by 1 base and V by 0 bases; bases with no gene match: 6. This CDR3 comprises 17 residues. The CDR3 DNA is TGCGCCAGCAGCCAAGATACAGGGGTATTGTCTGGAAACACCATATATTTT. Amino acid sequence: CASSQDTGVLSGNTIYF.

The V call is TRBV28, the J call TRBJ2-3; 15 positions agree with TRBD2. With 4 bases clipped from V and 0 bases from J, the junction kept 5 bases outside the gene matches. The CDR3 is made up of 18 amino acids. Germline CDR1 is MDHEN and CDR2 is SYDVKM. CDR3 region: CASSSGLAGGPSTDTQYF. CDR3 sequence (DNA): TGTGCCAGCAGTTCCGGACTAGCGGGAGGGCCTAGCACAGATACGCAGTATTTT.

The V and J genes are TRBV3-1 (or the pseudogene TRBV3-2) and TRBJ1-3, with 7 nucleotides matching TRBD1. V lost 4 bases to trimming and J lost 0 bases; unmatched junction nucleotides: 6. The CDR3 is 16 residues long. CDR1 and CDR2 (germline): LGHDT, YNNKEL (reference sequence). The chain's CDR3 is CASSRRDRSSGNTIYF. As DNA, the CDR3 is TGTGCCAGCAGCCGGCGGGACAGAAGCTCTGGAAACACCATATATTTT.

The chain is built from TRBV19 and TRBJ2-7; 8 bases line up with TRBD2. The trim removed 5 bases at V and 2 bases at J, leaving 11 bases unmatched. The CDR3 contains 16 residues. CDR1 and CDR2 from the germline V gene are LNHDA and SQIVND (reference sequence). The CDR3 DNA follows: TGTGCCAGTAGTCTAGTTTCCGGGACTAGAACCTACGAGCAGTACTTC. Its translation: CASSLVSGTRTYEQYF.